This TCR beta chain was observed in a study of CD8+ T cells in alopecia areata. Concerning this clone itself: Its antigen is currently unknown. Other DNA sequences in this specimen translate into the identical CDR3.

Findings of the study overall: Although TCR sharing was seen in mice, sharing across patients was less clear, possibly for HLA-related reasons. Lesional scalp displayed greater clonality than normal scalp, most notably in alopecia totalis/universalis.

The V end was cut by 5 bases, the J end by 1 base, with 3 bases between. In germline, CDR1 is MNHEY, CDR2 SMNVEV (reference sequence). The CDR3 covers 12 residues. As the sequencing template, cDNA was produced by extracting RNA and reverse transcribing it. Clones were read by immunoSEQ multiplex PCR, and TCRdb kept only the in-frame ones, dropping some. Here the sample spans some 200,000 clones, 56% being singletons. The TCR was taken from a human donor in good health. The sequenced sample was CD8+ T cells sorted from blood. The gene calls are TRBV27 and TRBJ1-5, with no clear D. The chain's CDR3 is CASSPSNQPQHF. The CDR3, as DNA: TGTGCCAGCAGTCCGAGCAATCAGCCCCAGCATTTT.